This TCR beta chain is drawn from a study of blood T cell repertoires in COVID-19. Generated by immunoSEQ multiplex PCR, the TCRdb table keeps only in-frame clones and is missing some. The table lists some 240,000 clones, roughly 79% of them singletons, with around 7.5% in the top ten. The length of the CDR3 is 14 residues. J was trimmed by 2 bases and V by 5 bases; bases with no gene match: 5. CDR1 is SGHTA, CDR2 FQGNSA, per germline. V usage is TRBV7-2 and J usage is TRBJ2-7, with 8 bases lining up with TRBD1. This TCR derives from a woman older than 75 with COVID-19, enrolled during active disease. The sample was peripheral blood. The CDR3 reads CASSPGTGPYEQYF. The CDR3 region has the DNA TGTGCCAGCAGCCCCGGGACAGGTCCCTACGAGCAGTACTTC.